This passage covers 27 T cell receptor beta chains from one sample sequenced in a study of T cells after yellow fever vaccination. In TCRdb, the 5' RACE reads were re-called with MiXCR into one record per CDR3 protein. The data contain approximately 350,000 distinct CDR3 sequences, around 10% of them singletons. Material: PBMCs, obtained on the day of the first yellow fever vaccination. Every receptor here comes from a man between 18 and 35 years old who received the YFV17D yellow fever vaccine.

A few counts support this clonotype. The CDR3 sequence: CASSPWPGKGPNGYTF. The CDR3 DNA is TGCGCCAGCAGTCCTTGGCCAGGGAAGGGGCCCAATGGCTACACCTTC. The V call is TRBV23-1, the J call TRBJ1-2, with a possible D match to TRBD1 (5 bases). TRBV23-1 qualifies as an ORF whose function is uncertain. The length of the CDR3 is 16 residues. V was shortened by 4 bases and J by 6 bases, with 21 bases between the two germline ends.

This clonotype has just a few counts. The rearrangement uses TRBV2 and TRBJ2-4; 9 nucleotides line up with TRBD1. From germline, CDR1 is SNHLY and CDR2 FYNNEI. The V segment lost 7 bases and the J segment 16 bases; nucleotides outside the gene matches: 8. The CDR3 is 11 residues long. The CDR3 protein is CASKQGAPIYF. The CDR3, as DNA: TGTGCCAGCAAACAGGGGGCGCCTATTTACTTC. The whole variable domain, filled in from reference TRBV2 and TRBJ2-4, reads EPEVTQTPSHQVTQMGQEVILRCVPISNHLYFYWYRQILGQKVEFLVSFYNNEISEKSEIFDDQFSVERPDGSNFTLKIRSTKLEDSAMYFCASKQGAPIYFGAGTRLSVL.

This chain connects TRBV27 to TRBJ1-6; D is undetermined. The germline CDR1 and CDR2 sequences are MNHEY and SMNVEV (reference sequence). The V and J ends lost 2 bases and 10 bases respectively, with 12 bases between them. The CDR3 consists of 14 residues. The CDR3 loop is CASSLIGFGSPLHF. In DNA form, the CDR3 reads TGTGCCAGCAGTTTAATAGGGTTTGGCTCACCCCTCCACTTT.

This chain uses TRBV7-2 with TRBJ2-5; 7 positions agree with TRBD2. V shed 5 bases, J shed 2 bases, and the junction held 11 bases outside the gene matches. This CDR3 has 16 amino acids. Per the germline V gene, CDR1 is SGHTA and CDR2 is FQGNSA. The CDR3 region has the DNA TGTGCCAGCAGCCCCTCATCGGGCGGGGGACAAGAGACCCAGTACTTC. Amino acids: CASSPSSGGGQETQYF.

In this sample, this clonotype turned up a few times. The J gene is TRBJ1-5, the V gene TRBV4-2, with 7 bases fitting TRBD1. Germline V gives CDR1 LGHNA, CDR2 YNFKEQ. The V segment lost 4 bases and the J segment 6 bases; nucleotides outside the gene matches: 9. This CDR3 is 15 amino acids long. The CDR3 protein is CASSRGQAGTQPQHF. CDR3 sequence (DNA): TGTGCCAGCAGCCGAGGACAGGCGGGAACTCAGCCCCAGCATTTT.

This clonotype has just a few counts. V is TRBV4-3 and J is TRBJ1-1; TRBD1 matches 8 bases. The CDR3 runs to 16 residues. J was trimmed by 6 bases and V by 2 bases; bases with no gene match: 11. From germline, CDR1 is LGHNA and CDR2 YSLEER. CDR3 sequence (DNA): TGCGCCAGCAGCCAACGAACGGACAGGGTGAGCCCTGAAGCTTTCTTT. Translated, it gives CASSQRTDRVSPEAFF.

V and J are TRBV7-9 and TRBJ2-3; D is perhaps TRBD2 (6 bases). V gave up 4 bases and J gave up 0 bases, with 17 bases separating them. Germline CDR1 and CDR2: SEHNR and FQNEAQ (reference sequence). This CDR3 is 17 amino acids long. The CDR3 loop reads CASSYATSGTSTDTQYF. Written as DNA, the CDR3 is TGTGCCAGCAGCTATGCTACGTCTGGGACTAGCACAGATACGCAGTATTTT.

This clonotype was recorded at least ten times. CDR3 loop: CASSLQGGGGETQYF. CDR3 nucleotide sequence: TGCGCCAGCAGCCTACAGGGAGGAGGAGGGGAGACCCAGTACTTC. The chain has TRBV5-1 and TRBJ2-5, with D perhaps TRBD1 or TRBD2 (6 bases each). The CDR3 is 15 residues long. The V gene lost 4 bases and the J gene lost 5 bases, with 18 bases spanning the gap. CDR1 SGHRS and CDR2 YFSETQ come from the germline V gene.

This clonotype was detected ten times or more. The chain carries TRBV12-3 or TRBV12-4 and TRBJ1-3; no reliable D call. CDR3 length: 14 residues. V was shortened by 3 bases and J by 0 bases, with 6 bases between the two germline ends. DNA for the CDR3: TGTGCCAGCAGTTTGGTGAACTCTGGAAACACCATATATTTT. Translation: CASSLVNSGNTIYF.

V usage is TRBV12-5 and J usage is TRBJ1-1, with TRBD1 matching over 7 bases. Germline-derived CDR1 and CDR2 are LGHNT and FRNRAP. The junction had 13 bases not matched to a gene; V was cut back by 3 bases and J by 6 bases. This CDR3 is 16 amino acids long. The CDR3 sequence is CASGFLLDRDNPEAFF. CDR3 DNA: TGTGCTAGTGGTTTCCTATTAGACAGGGATAACCCTGAAGCTTTCTTT.

This clonotype was detected ten times or more. This sequence joins TRBV4-1 and TRBJ1-6; TRBD1 is a possible D gene (5 bases). The CDR3 is 14 amino acids. In germline, CDR1 is MGHRA, CDR2 YSYEKL. V lost 3 bases, J lost 7 bases, and 10 bases lay in between. The CDR3 nucleotides read TGCGCCAGCAGCCAGCAAGGGGTAAATTCACCCCTCCACTTT. Amino acid sequence: CASSQQGVNSPLHF.

The genes are TRBV29-1 and TRBJ2-5, with 10 bases lining up with TRBD1. Germline CDR1 SQVTM, CDR2 ANQGSEA. Trimming at V came to 1 base and at J to 5 bases, leaving 7 bases not matched to a gene. The CDR3 is 15 amino acids. In DNA, the CDR3 is TGCAGCGTTGAAGGACAGGGGGCGGGTGAGGAGACCCAGTACTTC. Protein: CSVEGQGAGEETQYF.

This chain joins TRBV7-8 and TRBJ2-1, with 8 bases matching TRBD2. CDR3 length: 17 amino acids. The V gene end was trimmed by 5 bases and the J gene end by 7 bases; junction bases not matched to a gene: 16. The germline V gene has CDR1 SGHVS and CDR2 FQNEAQ. The CDR3 loop is CASSGLGGAGVWNEQFF. The CDR3 nucleotides read TGTGCCAGCAGCGGGCTCGGGGGAGCGGGAGTATGGAATGAGCAGTTCTTC.

This clonotype was seen a few times. The rearrangement joins TRBV4-3 to TRBJ2-5; 9 bases fit TRBD2. V shed 0 bases, J shed 4 bases, and the junction held 9 bases outside the gene matches. CDR1 is LGHNA, CDR2 YSLEER, per germline. The CDR3 covers 17 residues. CDR3: CASSQDTERGVIETQYF. The CDR3 DNA follows: TGCGCCAGCAGCCAAGATACCGAGCGGGGGGTAATAGAGACCCAGTACTTC.

In this sample, this clonotype turned up a few times. V usage is TRBV7-7 and J usage is TRBJ2-3; D may be TRBD2 (5 bases). The CDR3 covers 14 residues. The germline V gene has CDR1 SSHAT and CDR2 FNYEAQ (reference sequence). The ends were cut back, 5 bases at V and 5 bases at J, with 14 bases in the middle. Written as DNA, the CDR3 is TGTGCCAGCAGCATGAATACTAGGGAAGATACGCAGTATTTT. The encoded protein is CASSMNTREDTQYF.

The chain combines TRBV25-1 with TRBJ2-1; D is perhaps TRBD1 (5 bases). CDR3 length: 14 amino acids. Germline values: CDR1 MGHDK, CDR2 SYGVNS. V was cut by 6 bases and J by 7 bases, with 16 bases left in between. The CDR3 here is CASSVDTGLNEQFF. CDR3 DNA sequence: TGTGCCAGCAGCGTTGATACAGGTTTAAATGAGCAGTTCTTC.

This clonotype appeared a few times. The chain couples TRBV4-1 to TRBJ2-3; 8 nucleotides line up with TRBD2. The length of the CDR3 is 18 residues. V lost 2 bases and J lost 0; bases outside the gene matches: 10. Germline loops: CDR1 MGHRA, CDR2 YSYEKL. CDR3 region: CASSQPPLGGGSTDTQYF. CDR3 sequence (DNA): TGCGCCAGCAGCCAACCCCCCCTGGGCGGGGGGAGCACAGATACGCAGTATTTT.

In its sample, this clonotype was seen a few times. The rearrangement joins TRBV7-6 to TRBJ2-2; TRBD1 or TRBD2 may be the D gene (5 bases each). Looked up from germline, CDR1 is SGHVS and CDR2 is FNYEAQ. This CDR3 has 18 amino acids. V shed 2 bases and J shed 2 bases, with 18 bases lying between them. The CDR3 sequence is CASSLTVVPGLNTGELFF. The CDR3 bases are TGTGCCAGCAGCTTAACGGTGGTTCCGGGGCTAAACACCGGGGAGCTGTTTTTT.

In this sample, this clonotype turned up a few times. The rearrangement joins TRBV11-2 to TRBJ2-2, with TRBD2 matching 15 bases. CDR1 is SGHAT and CDR2 is FQNNGV in the germline V gene. CDR3 length: 19 residues. After removal of 5 bases from V and 6 bases from J, the junction contained 13 bases not matched to a gene. The CDR3 DNA is TGTGCCAGCAGCACTCGGACTAGCGGGGGGGCGTCCGTTGCCGGGGAGCTGTTTTTT. This translates into CASSTRTSGGASVAGELFF.

This rearrangement joins TRBV12-3 or TRBV12-4 to TRBJ2-4; D gene ambiguous. This CDR3 region has 14 residues. Trimming left V 9 bases short and J 0 bases short, with 12 bases between. The CDR3 region is CASAIILAKNIQYF. CDR3 nucleotide sequence: TGTGCCAGTGCCATAATACTAGCCAAAAACATTCAGTACTTC.

The chain has TRBV7-9 and TRBJ1-1, with D maybe TRBD1 (5 bases). This CDR3 is built from 15 residues. The V and J ends lost 0 bases and 4 bases respectively, with 12 bases between them. Per germline, CDR1 SEHNR and CDR2 FQNEAQ (reference sequence). The CDR3 loop is CASSLASGTITEAFF. The CDR3 DNA reads TGTGCCAGCAGCTTAGCGTCCGGGACGATCACTGAAGCTTTCTTT. Supplemented by reference TRBV7-9 and TRBJ1-1, the full variable domain reads DTGVSQNPRHKITKRGQNVTFRCDPISEHNRLYWYRQTLGQGPEFLTYFQNEAQLEKSRLLSDRFSAERPKGSFSTLEIQRTEQGDSAMYLCASSLASGTITEAFFGQGTRLTVV.

This clonotype was recorded many times. This chain joins TRBV14 and TRBJ2-5; no definite D call. The CDR3 runs 16 residues. Germline CDR1 is SGHDN and CDR2 is FVKESK. The germline V and J ends were trimmed by 1 base and 5 bases, with 17 bases remaining between them. The CDR3 bases are TGTGCCAGCAGCCAAGGACGGGCAAGAGGAGTCGAGACCCAGTACTTC. It codes for CASSQGRARGVETQYF.

The chain is built from TRBV30 and TRBJ2-2; maybe TRBD1 (6 bases). The CDR3 consists of 13 residues. With 4 bases removed from V and 5 bases from J, the gap between germline ends came to 11 bases. Per germline, CDR1 GTSNPN and CDR2 SVGIG (reference sequence). The CDR3 sequence is CAWTQDRTGELFF. The CDR3 DNA follows: TGTGCCTGGACACAGGACAGAACCGGGGAGCTGTTTTTT.

The chain links TRBV4-2 to TRBJ1-2, with 7 bases fitting TRBD1. Germline trimming cut 0 bases from V and 6 bases from J; bases unmatched to any gene: 7. Germline V gives CDR1 LGHNA, CDR2 YNFKEQ. The CDR3 is made up of 15 amino acids. The CDR3 sequence: CASSQDLNRGDGYTF. The CDR3 DNA reads as TGTGCCAGCAGCCAAGATCTTAACAGGGGCGATGGCTACACCTTC.

The chain combines TRBV6-2 or TRBV6-3 with TRBJ2-7, with TRBD2 identical over 8 bases. Germline V gene lookup returns CDR1 MNHEY and CDR2 SVGEGT. The ends lost 8 bases at V and 6 bases at J; junction bases unmatched: 6. The CDR3 length is 12 residues. CDR3 protein: CASQRGHSEQYF. In nucleotides, the CDR3 is TGTGCCAGCCAGCGGGGGCATAGCGAGCAGTACTTC.

This chain joins TRBV12-3 or TRBV12-4 and TRBJ1-1; 8 nucleotides agree with TRBD1. Losses at the gene ends were 9 bases for V and 5 bases for J; bases not matched to a gene: 5. The CDR3 is made up of 12 amino acids. The CDR3 DNA sequence: TGTGCCAGGACAGGGGAAATGACTGAAGCTTTCTTT. This sequence encodes CARTGEMTEAFF.

This clonotype was counted many times. The gene calls are TRBV20-1 and TRBJ1-1, with a weak D call TRBD1 (6 bases). Per the germline V gene, CDR1 is DFQATT and CDR2 is SNEGSKA (reference sequence). This CDR3 is 14 amino acids long. V was shortened by 6 bases and J by 1 base, with 15 bases between the two germline ends. The CDR3 region is CSAPPGHWNTEAFF. In nucleotides, the CDR3 is TGCAGTGCCCCACCGGGACATTGGAACACTGAAGCTTTCTTT.